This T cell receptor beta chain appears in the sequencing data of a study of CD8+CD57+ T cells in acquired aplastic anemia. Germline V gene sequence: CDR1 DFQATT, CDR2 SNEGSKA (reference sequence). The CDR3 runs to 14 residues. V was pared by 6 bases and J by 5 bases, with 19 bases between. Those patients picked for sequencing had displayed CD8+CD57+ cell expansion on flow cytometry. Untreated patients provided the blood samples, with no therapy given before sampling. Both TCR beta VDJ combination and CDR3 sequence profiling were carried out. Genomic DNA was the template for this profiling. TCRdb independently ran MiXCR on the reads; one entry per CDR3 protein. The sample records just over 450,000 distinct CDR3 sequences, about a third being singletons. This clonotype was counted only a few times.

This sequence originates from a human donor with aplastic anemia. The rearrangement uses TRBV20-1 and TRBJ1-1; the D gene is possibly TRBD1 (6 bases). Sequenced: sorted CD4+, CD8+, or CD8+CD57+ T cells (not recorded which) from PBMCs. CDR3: CSARGAGDNTEAFF. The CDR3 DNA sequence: TGCAGTGCAAGGGGCGCAGGGGATAATACTGAAGCTTTCTTT.